Below are 15 T cell receptor beta chains sequenced from a single sample in a study of blood T cell repertoires in COVID-19. TCRdb's copy holds only in-frame clones and misses some; the assay was immunoSEQ multiplex PCR. Seen here are about 350,000 clones, approximately 89% observed once, and the top ten hold 3.9%. Sample: peripheral blood. Every receptor here comes from an older woman with COVID-19, enrolled during active disease.

The genes are TRBV7-8 and TRBJ2-5; D is unclear. Germline V gene sequence: CDR1 SGHVS, CDR2 FQNEAQ. V lost 8 bases and J 0 bases, leaving 13 bases between the germline ends. The CDR3 runs 14 residues. The CDR3 DNA reads TGTGCCAGCGGCCGGGTGGCGGACCAAGAGACCCAGTACTTC. Its protein is CASGRVADQETQYF. The whole variable domain, filled in from reference TRBV7-8 and TRBJ2-5, reads GAGVSQSPRYKVAKRGQDVALRCDPISGHVSLFWYQQALGQGPEFLTYFQNEAQLDKSGLPSDRFFAERPEGSVSTLKIQRTQQEDSAVYLCASGRVADQETQYFGPGTRLLVL.

The chain is built from TRBV19 and TRBJ1-2, with 8 bases matching TRBD1. In germline, CDR1 is LNHDA, CDR2 SQIVND (reference sequence). The CDR3 is made up of 14 amino acids. V lost 2 bases to trimming and J lost 5 bases; unmatched junction nucleotides: 4. The CDR3 is CASSIRTGSYGYTF. The CDR3 nucleotides are TGTGCCAGTAGTATACGGACAGGGTCGTATGGCTACACCTTC.

The chain employs TRBV28 and TRBJ1-2, with 8 bases that match TRBD1. The CDR3 runs 14 residues. Germline V gene lookup returns CDR1 MDHEN and CDR2 SYDVKM. The junction had 9 bases not matched to a gene; V was cut back by 4 bases and J by 8 bases. CDR3 bases: TGTGCCAGCAGTTCAATACCCAGGGGGCTAGGCTACACCTTC. Encoded protein: CASSSIPRGLGYTF.

The chain combines TRBV28 with TRBJ2-3; TRBD1 matches 8 bases. The CDR3 is 15 amino acids. V dropped 7 bases and J dropped 2; count of bases not matched to a gene: 8. Germline V gene sequence: CDR1 MDHEN, CDR2 SYDVKM. CDR3 sequence reads: CASTVQGAPTDTQYF. CDR3 DNA sequence: TGTGCCAGCACCGTTCAGGGGGCGCCCACAGATACGCAGTATTTT.

The rearrangement joins TRBV15 to TRBJ1-5; D unresolved. Germline assignment: CDR1 LNHNV and CDR2 YYDKDF (reference sequence). V was cut by 3 bases and J by 8 bases, with 17 bases left in between. The CDR3 extends over 15 amino acids. CDR3 amino acids: CATSRTVPRLEPQHF. The CDR3 nucleotides read TGTGCCACCAGCAGGACGGTCCCCAGGTTGGAGCCCCAGCATTTT. Full variable domain (rest looked up from reference TRBV15 and TRBJ1-5): DAMVIQNPRYQVTQFGKPVTLSCSQTLNHNVMYWYQQKSSQAPKLLFHYYDKDFNNEADTPDNFQSRRPNTSFCFLDIRSPGLGDTAMYLCATSRTVPRLEPQHFGDGTRLSIL.

The gene calls are TRBV7-9 and TRBJ1-1; D call uncertain. CDR3 size: 17 residues. V lost 0 bases to trimming and J lost 3 bases, with 17 bases between them. CDR1 and CDR2 from the germline V gene are SEHNR and FQNEAQ (reference sequence). The chain's CDR3 is CASSLAVVPGLDTEAFF. The CDR3 coding sequence is TGTGCCAGCAGCTTAGCGGTCGTCCCGGGATTAGACACTGAAGCTTTCTTT.

The V gene is TRBV5-4, the J gene TRBJ2-7; D is perhaps TRBD2 (6 bases). V was shortened by 4 bases and J by 1 base, with 12 bases between the two germline ends. This CDR3 spans 14 amino acids. The germline gives CDR1 SGHNT, CDR2 YYREEE (reference sequence). Written as DNA, the CDR3 is TGTGCCAGCAGCCTTGGGGCGGGGTCCTACGAGCAGTACTTC. Amino acid sequence: CASSLGAGSYEQYF.

The chain joins TRBV7-2 to TRBJ2-2; 8 bases agree with TRBD2. The CDR3 length is 15 residues. Germline CDR1 and CDR2: SGHTA and FQGNSA. With 5 bases clipped from V and 4 bases from J, the junction kept 6 bases outside the gene matches. CDR3 sequence reads: CASSQRLASTGELFF. CDR3 coding DNA: TGTGCCAGCAGCCAAAGACTAGCGAGCACCGGGGAGCTGTTTTTT. The full variable domain, in which reference TRBV7-2 and TRBJ2-2 provide the parts outside the CDR3, is GAGVSQSPSNKVTEKGKDVELRCDPISGHTALYWYRQSLGQGLEFLIYFQGNSAPDKSGLPSDRFSAERTGGSVSTLTIQRTQQEDSAVYLCASSQRLASTGELFFGEGSRLTVL.

The V gene is TRBV5-1, the J gene TRBJ1-2; D may be TRBD1 (5 bases). The CDR3 has 15 residues. V was clipped by 0 bases and J by 1 base, with 10 bases between them. Per the germline V gene, CDR1 is SGHRS and CDR2 is YFSETQ. The CDR3 nucleotides are TGCGCCAGCAGCTTGGGGGGCGTGGGTAACTATGGCTACACCTTC. Translating gives CASSLGGVGNYGYTF.

V usage is TRBV12-5 and J usage is TRBJ1-5; 8 nucleotides align to TRBD1. V was clipped by 3 bases and J by 4 bases; unmatched bases: 8. Germline assignment: CDR1 LGHNT and CDR2 FRNRAP. This CDR3 spans 16 amino acids. The CDR3 DNA reads as TGTGCTAGTGGTTTAGCCGGGACAGGTCCTAATCAGCCCCAGCATTTT. Amino acid sequence: CASGLAGTGPNQPQHF.

This rearrangement joins TRBV19 to TRBJ1-5; 9 nucleotides align to TRBD1. The J segment lost 6 bases and the V segment lost 7 bases, leaving 4 bases of the junction unmatched. CDR3 size: 13 residues. Germline V lookup: CDR1 LNHDA, CDR2 SQIVND (reference sequence). CDR3 sequence (DNA): TGTGCCAGTAAGGGGACAGGGCCTCAGCCCCAGCATTTT. Its protein product is CASKGTGPQPQHF.

This clone turned up a few times. The gene calls are TRBV7-9 and TRBJ1-2; D gene unclear. This CDR3 spans 13 amino acids. V was trimmed by 0 bases and J by 3 bases, leaving 5 bases between them. The V gene's germline CDR1 is SEHNR and CDR2 FQNEAQ (reference sequence). The CDR3 region has the DNA TGTGCCAGCAGCTTAGCACAGCACTATGGCTACACCTTC. It codes for CASSLAQHYGYTF.

The rearrangement joins TRBV2 to TRBJ1-2, with TRBD1 matching 8 bases. Germline V gives CDR1 SNHLY, CDR2 FYNNEI. The length of the CDR3 is 15 residues. The J segment lost 4 bases and the V segment lost 6 bases, leaving 10 bases of the junction unmatched. The CDR3 coding sequence is TGTGCCAGCAGCGCTACAGGGGGATTCGGCTATGGCTACACCTTC. Protein product: CASSATGGFGYGYTF.

About this clone: Distinct nucleotide sequences in the sample also encode this CDR3. The V call is TRBV7-9, the J call TRBJ1-2, with D maybe TRBD1 (5 bases). V lost 1 base and J lost 4, with 7 bases in between. This CDR3 spans 13 amino acids. Germline lookup yields CDR1 SEHNR and CDR2 FQNEAQ (reference sequence). CDR3 loop: CASSLGQLYGYTF. Written as DNA, the CDR3 is TGTGCCAGCAGCTTAGGACAGCTCTATGGCTACACCTTC.

Written as DNA, the CDR3 is TGTGCCAGCAGCTTGTCGGGGGGGCCTACCAAAAACATTCAGTACTTC. Translated: CASSLSGGPTKNIQYF. The genes are TRBV5-4 and TRBJ2-4; TRBD2 aligns across 8 bases. Trimming took 1 base from V and 2 from J; bases not matched to a gene: 5. Germline values: CDR1 SGHNT, CDR2 YYREEE (reference sequence). This CDR3 is built from 16 residues.